These 32 T cell receptor beta chains were sequenced from one sample in a study of blood T cell repertoires in COVID-19 (dated by TCRdb to the early 2020s). Library prep was done by the immunoSEQ multiplex PCR assay. TCRdb re-hosts the immuneACCESS table, in-frame sequences only. Its copies lack some clones; in the studies checked, an unresolved V gene accounts for under half of them, and the cause for the rest is not known. The sample profile shows about 250,000 clones; around four fifths of them were found once. The ten most abundant clones make up 5% to 7% of the sample. Sequenced: peripheral blood. All receptors come from a woman in her sixties with active or convalescent COVID-19.

This chain joins TRBV11-2 and TRBJ2-7, with no clear D. Germline CDR1 reads SGHAT; CDR2 reads FQNNGV. V dropped 1 base and J dropped 2 bases, with 9 bases sitting between them. There are 14 residues in the CDR3. The CDR3 spells CASSLGGGTYEQYF. As DNA, the CDR3 is TGTGCCAGCAGCTTAGGAGGTGGAACCTACGAGCAGTACTTC.

The chain links TRBV6-6 to TRBJ1-5; D might be TRBD1 (5 bases). The germline gives CDR1 MNHNY, CDR2 SVGAGI (reference sequence). The CDR3 is 12 amino acids. Trimming left V 5 bases short and J 10 bases short, with 12 bases between. This CDR3 is CASSTTVEPQHF. In DNA, the CDR3 is TGTGCCAGCAGTACGACAGTTGAACCCCAGCATTTT.

In this sample, this clone turned up once. The rearrangement joins TRBV28 to TRBJ1-5, with D maybe TRBD1 (5 bases). Trimming cost V 3 bases and J 6 bases, with 15 bases left between them. The germline gives CDR1 MDHEN, CDR2 SYDVKM. The CDR3 has 15 amino acids. The DNA for the CDR3 is TGTGCCAGCAGTTTGATTCGGCAGGGAGGTCAGCCCCAGCATTTT. It specifies CASSLIRQGGQPQHF.

The gene calls are TRBV7-9 and TRBJ1-2; no firm D call. Between the trimmed V and J ends, which lost 1 base and 6 bases, there was a span of 9 bases. CDR1 SEHNR and CDR2 FQNEAQ come from the germline V gene (reference sequence). The CDR3 runs 13 residues. The CDR3 protein is CASSLVGRDGYTF. The CDR3 DNA reads as TGTGCCAGCAGCTTAGTAGGGCGGGATGGCTACACCTTC.

The V gene is TRBV3-1 (or the pseudogene TRBV3-2), the J gene TRBJ2-3, with a weak D call TRBD1 (6 bases). This CDR3 contains 15 residues. Germline CDR1 and CDR2: LGHDT and YNNKEL (reference sequence). The ends were cut back, 2 bases at V and 2 bases at J, with 11 bases in the middle. This CDR3 is CASSQSGVPTDTQYF. The DNA for the CDR3 is TGTGCCAGCAGCCAATCAGGGGTTCCCACAGATACGCAGTATTTT.

The DNA of the CDR3 is TGTGCCAGCAGCGTGGGGAGGGGAAACACCATATATTTT. Translating it yields CASSVGRGNTIYF. The V and J genes are TRBV9 and TRBJ1-3; D not resolved. CDR3 length equals 13 residues. CDR1 is SGDLS, CDR2 YYNGEE, per germline. Trimming removed 2 bases at V and 4 bases at J, with 7 bases between.

This clone is a singleton in its sample. V and J are TRBV7-9 and TRBJ1-1; 8 bases line up with TRBD1. The V gene end was trimmed by 5 bases and the J gene end by 5 bases; junction bases not matched to a gene: 7. The CDR3 spans 14 residues. The germline gives CDR1 SEHNR, CDR2 FQNEAQ (reference sequence). The CDR3 sequence is CASSPRQGRTEAFF. The CDR3 DNA reads as TGTGCCAGCAGCCCAAGACAGGGGAGGACTGAAGCTTTCTTT.

The J gene is TRBJ2-7, the V gene TRBV7-6, with 12 bases fitting TRBD2. Germline V gene sequence: CDR1 SGHVS, CDR2 FNYEAQ. J lost 6 bases, V lost 2 bases, and 5 bases had no gene match. The CDR3 length is 15 residues. The CDR3 DNA sequence: TGTGCCAGCAGCTTACAGACTAGCGGGAGTTCCGAGCAGTACTTC. Translated, it gives CASSLQTSGSSEQYF.

The chain is built from TRBV6-1 and TRBJ2-7; perhaps TRBD1 as D (6 bases). The germline gives CDR1 MNHNS, CDR2 SASEGT. The CDR3 loop spans 15 amino acids. Trimming shortened V by 2 bases and J by 3 bases, and 14 bases separated the two germline ends. CDR3 coding DNA: TGTGCCAGCAGTGAACTACTTCCGGACAGCTACGAGCAGTACTTC. Translated: CASSELLPDSYEQYF.

In its sample, this clone was seen once. The chain joins TRBV12-3 or TRBV12-4 to TRBJ2-4; 8 nucleotides agree with TRBD1. This CDR3 has 13 residues. The CDR3 loop reads CVRGQAPKNIQYF. Here the CDR3 DNA reads TGTGTAAGGGGACAGGCTCCCAAAAACATTCAGTACTTC.

The V and J genes are TRBV2 and TRBJ2-2; D may be TRBD2 (5 bases). Germline V gene sequence: CDR1 SNHLY, CDR2 FYNNEI. Trimming left V 3 bases short and J 4 bases short, with 12 bases between. The CDR3 sequence is 15 residues long. The CDR3 region is CASSEATTLTGELFF. The DNA of the CDR3 is TGTGCCAGCAGTGAGGCGACTACTCTCACCGGGGAGCTGTTTTTT.

V is TRBV14 and J is TRBJ2-3; a possible D gene is TRBD1 (5 bases). The germline gives CDR1 SGHDN, CDR2 FVKESK. The ends were cut back, 0 bases at V and 1 base at J, with 8 bases in the middle. This CDR3 has 15 residues. The CDR3 spells CASSQEGAGTDTQYF. The CDR3 nucleotides are TGTGCCAGCAGCCAAGAAGGGGCTGGCACAGATACGCAGTATTTT.

This sequence joins TRBV15 and TRBJ1-3, with a possible D match to TRBD1 (5 bases). CDR3 size: 15 residues. Germline V lookup: CDR1 LNHNV, CDR2 YYDKDF (reference sequence). V lost 0 bases and J 4 bases, leaving 10 bases between the germline ends. The DNA for the CDR3 is TGTGCCACCAGCAGAGACCCAGGGAACGGAAACACCATATATTTT. Protein: CATSRDPGNGNTIYF.

The CDR3: CASSMGEELAGANVLTF. The CDR3, as DNA: TGTGCCAGTAGTATGGGGGAGGAACTGGCTGGGGCCAACGTCCTGACTTTC. V is TRBV19 and J is TRBJ2-6; a weak D match, TRBD2 (6 bases). Germline V gene data show CDR1 as LNHDA and CDR2 as SQIVND (reference sequence). Deletions cut 3 bases from V and 2 bases from J, with 14 bases between. CDR3 length: 17 amino acids.

The chain has TRBV11-2 and TRBJ2-5; D is perhaps TRBD1 (6 bases). The V gene lost 6 bases and the J gene lost 1 base, with 6 bases spanning the gap. CDR3 length: 12 residues. Germline assignment: CDR1 SGHAT and CDR2 FQNNGV. This CDR3 is CASRDSQETQYF. For the CDR3, the DNA is TGTGCCAGCAGGGACAGCCAAGAGACCCAGTACTTC.

The chain employs TRBV3-1 (or the pseudogene TRBV3-2) and TRBJ2-5, with 10 nucleotides matching TRBD2. Losses at the gene ends were 5 bases for V and 5 bases for J; bases not matched to a gene: 8. The CDR3 spans 15 residues. The germline CDR1 and CDR2 sequences are LGHDT and YNNKEL (reference sequence). CDR3 residues: CASSKERGGPETQYF. CDR3 nucleotides: TGTGCCAGCAGCAAGGAGCGGGGGGGCCCTGAGACCCAGTACTTC.

The DNA for the CDR3 is TGTGCCAGCATGCGAGGTCACCAAGAGACCCAGTACTTC. It yields the protein CASMRGHQETQYF. V gene TRBV11-3 combines with J gene TRBJ2-5; unclear D gene. The CDR3 totals 13 residues. V shed 7 bases and J shed 0 bases, with 9 bases lying between them. Germline values: CDR1 SGHNT, CDR2 YENEEA.

V gene TRBV3-1 (or the pseudogene TRBV3-2) combines with J gene TRBJ2-3; no reliable D call. V lost 0 bases and J 7 bases, leaving 14 bases between the germline ends. This CDR3 contains 15 residues. CDR1 and CDR2 (germline): LGHDT, YNNKEL (reference sequence). This CDR3 is CASSQDVRTTNTQYF. CDR3 coding DNA: TGTGCCAGCAGCCAAGATGTGCGCACTACCAATACGCAGTATTTT.

The V and J genes are TRBV7-2 and TRBJ2-3; the match to TRBD2 covers 11 bases. Germline values: CDR1 SGHTA, CDR2 FQGNSA. V dropped 3 bases and J dropped 3; count of bases not matched to a gene: 2. The CDR3 contains 15 residues. The CDR3 sequence: CASSFLAGGTDTQYF. DNA for the CDR3: TGTGCCAGCAGCTTTTTAGCGGGAGGGACAGATACGCAGTATTTT.

The chain is built from TRBV19 and TRBJ2-5; no clear D gene. This CDR3 has 15 residues. V shed 2 bases and J shed 2 bases, with 12 bases lying between them. CDR1 is LNHDA, CDR2 SQIVND, per germline (reference sequence). The CDR3, as DNA: TGTGCCAGTAGTATATGGTCAGGCGAGCAAGAGACCCAGTACTTC. Translated: CASSIWSGEQETQYF.

The gene calls are TRBV5-1 and TRBJ2-3; 8 bases are shared with TRBD2. In germline, CDR1 is SGHRS, CDR2 YFSETQ. The CDR3 covers 17 residues. After removal of 0 bases from V and 5 bases from J, the junction contained 11 bases not matched to a gene. The CDR3 here is CASSLGISGTRRDTQYF. The CDR3 DNA follows: TGCGCCAGCAGCTTGGGGATTTCCGGGACTAGGAGAGATACGCAGTATTTT.

The chain is built from TRBV5-1 and TRBJ2-7, with 11 bases fitting TRBD2. CDR1 is SGHRS and CDR2 is YFSETQ in the germline V gene. Germline trimming cut 2 bases from V and 2 bases from J; bases unmatched to any gene: 3. CDR3 size: 15 residues. CDR3 amino acids: CASSFTSGGPYEQYF. CDR3 sequence (DNA): TGCGCCAGCAGCTTCACTAGCGGGGGTCCCTACGAGCAGTACTTC. The entire variable domain, with the rest obtained from reference TRBV5-1 and TRBJ2-7, is as follows: KAGVTQTPRYLIKTRGQQVTLSCSPISGHRSVSWYQQTPGQGLQFLFEYFSETQRNKGNFPGRFSGRQFSNSRSEMNVSTLELGDSALYLCASSFTSGGPYEQYFGPGTRLTVT.

The rearrangement links TRBV2 to TRBJ1-2; 7 nucleotides align to TRBD1. V trimming: 6 bases; J trimming: 5 bases; junction bases outside the gene matches: 3. The germline CDR1 and CDR2 sequences are SNHLY and FYNNEI. The CDR3 totals 12 residues. DNA of the CDR3: TGTGCCAGCAGCCAGGGGGATTATGGCTACACCTTC. Its translation: CASSQGDYGYTF.

This clone was seen once. The chain links TRBV7-9 to TRBJ2-3; D is perhaps TRBD1 (5 bases). Trimming took 4 bases from V and 2 from J, leaving 10 bases between them. Germline V gene data show CDR1 as SEHNR and CDR2 as FQNEAQ (reference sequence). The CDR3 totals 14 residues. The CDR3 spells CASSSVRDTDTQYF. In nucleotides, the CDR3 is TGTGCCAGCAGCTCAGTCAGGGACACAGATACGCAGTATTTT. The variable domain in full, with the rest retrieved from reference TRBV7-9 and TRBJ2-3, is DTGVSQNPRHKITKRGQNVTFRCDPISEHNRLYWYRQTLGQGPEFLTYFQNEAQLEKSRLLSDRFSAERPKGSFSTLEIQRTEQGDSAMYLCASSSVRDTDTQYFGPGTRLTVL.

This clone occurred once. This sequence joins TRBV2 and TRBJ1-2, with D maybe TRBD1 (5 bases). Germline assignment: CDR1 SNHLY and CDR2 FYNNEI. V shed 6 bases and J shed 8 bases, with 19 bases lying between them. The CDR3 totals 14 residues. This chain's CDR3 is CASSPLGGAGGYTF. The CDR3 nucleotides read TGTGCCAGCAGCCCGCTCGGTGGGGCGGGGGGCTACACCTTC.

This chain uses TRBV11-2 with TRBJ1-3, with a tentative D call TRBD1 (5 bases). The germline V and J ends were trimmed by 4 bases and 2 bases, with 6 bases remaining between them. This CDR3 is built from 13 residues. Germline V gene lookup returns CDR1 SGHAT and CDR2 FQNNGV. The CDR3 DNA follows: TGTGCCAGCAGCTGGGGCACTGGAAACACCATATATTTT. Protein sequence: CASSWGTGNTIYF.

The chain links TRBV27 to TRBJ2-3, with 7 bases fitting TRBD1. J was trimmed by 0 bases and V by 8 bases; bases with no gene match: 5. Germline assignment: CDR1 MNHEY and CDR2 SMNVEV (reference sequence). The CDR3 consists of 14 residues. In DNA form, the CDR3 reads TGTGCCAGCGCCCCGGGACAGAGCACAGATACGCAGTATTTT. As protein: CASAPGQSTDTQYF.

J is TRBJ2-1 and V is TRBV7-9; 7 positions agree with TRBD2. The germline CDR1 and CDR2 sequences are SEHNR and FQNEAQ (reference sequence). V was pared by 1 base and J by 4 bases, with 7 bases of the junction left unmatched. The CDR3 contains 16 residues. The CDR3 nucleotides are TGTGCCAGCAGCTTAGAGTTTGGGACTACATACAATGAGCAGTTCTTC. Its translation: CASSLEFGTTYNEQFF.

The gene calls are TRBV27 and TRBJ2-2, with 9 bases lining up with TRBD1. Germline trimming cut 6 bases from V and 8 bases from J; bases unmatched to any gene: 4. CDR3 length equals 13 residues. The germline CDR1 and CDR2 sequences are MNHEY and SMNVEV (reference sequence). CDR3 nucleotide sequence: TGTGCCAGCAGGGGACAGGGCCATGGGGAGCTGTTTTTT. Amino acid sequence: CASRGQGHGELFF.

The chain recombines TRBV19 with TRBJ1-6; 7 bases agree with TRBD1. Germline assignment: CDR1 LNHDA and CDR2 SQIVND (reference sequence). The CDR3 is 18 residues long. The V and J ends lost 5 bases and 0 bases, in that order; junction bases with no gene match: 10. The CDR3 reads CASSVTRDSRSYNSPLHF. The CDR3 DNA reads as TGTGCCAGTAGTGTCACCCGGGACAGCCGCTCCTATAATTCACCCCTCCACTTT.

Here the CDR3 reads CASISRGDRGTGELFF. CDR3 in DNA: TGTGCCAGCATCTCAAGGGGGGACAGGGGAACCGGGGAGCTGTTTTTT. This rearrangement joins TRBV2 to TRBJ2-2; 10 nucleotides align to TRBD1. Losses at the gene ends were 7 bases for V and 5 bases for J; bases not matched to a gene: 10. Germline V gene lookup returns CDR1 SNHLY and CDR2 FYNNEI. The CDR3 loop spans 16 amino acids.

This sequence joins TRBV3-1 (or the pseudogene TRBV3-2) and TRBJ2-5, with D possibly being TRBD1 (5 bases). V lost 4 bases and J 5 bases, leaving 14 bases between the germline ends. CDR1 and CDR2 from the germline V gene are LGHDT and YNNKEL (reference sequence). CDR3 length: 14 residues. Here the CDR3 DNA reads TGTGCCAGCAGCCGGGGCACCGGTTGGGAGACCCAGTACTTC. Protein sequence: CASSRGTGWETQYF.